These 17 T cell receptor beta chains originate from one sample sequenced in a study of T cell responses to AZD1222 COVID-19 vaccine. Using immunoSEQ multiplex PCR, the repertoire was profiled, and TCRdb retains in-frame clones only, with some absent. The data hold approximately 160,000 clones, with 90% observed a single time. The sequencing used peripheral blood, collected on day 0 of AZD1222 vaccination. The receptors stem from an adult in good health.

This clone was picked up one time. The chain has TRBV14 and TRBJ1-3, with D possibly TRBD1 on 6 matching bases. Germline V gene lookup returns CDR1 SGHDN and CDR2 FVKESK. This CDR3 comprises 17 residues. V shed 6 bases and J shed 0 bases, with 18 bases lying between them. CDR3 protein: CASSRGGSPFSGNTIYF. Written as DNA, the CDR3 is TGTGCCAGCAGTCGAGGGGGGTCCCCCTTCTCTGGAAACACCATATATTTT.

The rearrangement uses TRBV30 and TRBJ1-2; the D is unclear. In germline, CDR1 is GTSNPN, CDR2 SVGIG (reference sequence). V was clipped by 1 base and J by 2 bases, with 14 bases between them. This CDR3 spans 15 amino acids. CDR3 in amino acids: CAWSAPRRLNYGYTF. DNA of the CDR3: TGTGCCTGGAGTGCCCCCAGGCGGTTAAACTATGGCTACACCTTC. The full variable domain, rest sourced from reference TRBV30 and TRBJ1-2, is SQTIHQWPATLVQPVGSPLSLECTVEGTSNPNLYWYRQAAGRGLQLLFYSVGIGQISSEVPQNLSASRPQDRQFILSSKKLLLSDSGFYLCAWSAPRRLNYGYTFGSGTRLTVV.

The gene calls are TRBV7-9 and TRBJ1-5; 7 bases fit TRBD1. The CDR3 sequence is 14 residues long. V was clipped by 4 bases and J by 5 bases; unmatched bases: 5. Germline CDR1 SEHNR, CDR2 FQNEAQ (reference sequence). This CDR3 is CASSSNRGDQPQHF. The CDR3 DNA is TGTGCCAGCAGCTCCAACAGGGGAGATCAGCCCCAGCATTTT.

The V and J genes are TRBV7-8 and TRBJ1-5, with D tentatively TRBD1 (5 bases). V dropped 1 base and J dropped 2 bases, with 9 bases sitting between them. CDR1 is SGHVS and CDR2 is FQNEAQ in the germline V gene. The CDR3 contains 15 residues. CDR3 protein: CASSLVGGGNQPQHF. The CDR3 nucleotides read TGTGCCAGCAGCTTAGTCGGGGGAGGCAATCAGCCCCAGCATTTT.

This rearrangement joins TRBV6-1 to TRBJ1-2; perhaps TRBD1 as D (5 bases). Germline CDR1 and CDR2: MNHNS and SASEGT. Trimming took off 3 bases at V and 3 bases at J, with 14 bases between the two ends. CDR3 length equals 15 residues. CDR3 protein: CASSDQGKAYYGYTF. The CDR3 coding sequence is TGTGCCAGCAGTGATCAGGGTAAAGCCTACTATGGCTACACCTTC.

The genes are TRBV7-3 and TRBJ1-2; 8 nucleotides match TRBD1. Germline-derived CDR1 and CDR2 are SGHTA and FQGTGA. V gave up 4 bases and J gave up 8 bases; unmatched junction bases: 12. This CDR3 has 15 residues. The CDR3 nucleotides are TGTGCCAGCAGCTGGGGGACAGGCCTCGCTGGGGGCTACACCTTC. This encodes CASSWGTGLAGGYTF.

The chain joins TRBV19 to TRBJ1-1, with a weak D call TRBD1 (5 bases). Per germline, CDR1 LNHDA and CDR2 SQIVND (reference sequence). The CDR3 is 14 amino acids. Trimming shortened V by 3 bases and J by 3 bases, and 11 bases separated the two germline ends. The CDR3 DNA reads TGTGCCAGTAGTATCGGGGCTCTGGACACTGAAGCTTTCTTT. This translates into CASSIGALDTEAFF.

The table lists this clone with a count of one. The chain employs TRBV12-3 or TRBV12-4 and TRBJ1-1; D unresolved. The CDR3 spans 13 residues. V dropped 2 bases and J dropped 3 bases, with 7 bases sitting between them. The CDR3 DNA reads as TGTGCCAGCAGTTTAAACGGATACACTGAAGCTTTCTTT. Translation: CASSLNGYTEAFF.

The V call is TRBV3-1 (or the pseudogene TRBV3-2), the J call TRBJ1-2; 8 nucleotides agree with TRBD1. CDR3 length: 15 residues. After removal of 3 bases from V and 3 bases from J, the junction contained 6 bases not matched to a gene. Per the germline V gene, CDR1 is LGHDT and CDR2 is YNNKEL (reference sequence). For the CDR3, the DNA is TGTGCCAGCAGCCACCAAGGACAGGGCCACTATGGCTACACCTTC. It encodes CASSHQGQGHYGYTF.

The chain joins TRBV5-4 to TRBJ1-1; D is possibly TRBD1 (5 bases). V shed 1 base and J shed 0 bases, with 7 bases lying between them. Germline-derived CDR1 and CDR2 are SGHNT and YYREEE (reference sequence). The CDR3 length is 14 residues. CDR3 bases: TGTGCCAGCAGCTTGAGACAGATGAACACTGAAGCTTTCTTT. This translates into CASSLRQMNTEAFF.

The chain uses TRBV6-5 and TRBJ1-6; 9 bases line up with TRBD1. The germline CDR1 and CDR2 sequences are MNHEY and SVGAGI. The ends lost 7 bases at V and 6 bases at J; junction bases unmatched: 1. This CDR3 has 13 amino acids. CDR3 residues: CASKGQGNSPLHF. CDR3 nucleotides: TGTGCCAGCAAGGGACAGGGTAATTCACCCCTCCACTTT.

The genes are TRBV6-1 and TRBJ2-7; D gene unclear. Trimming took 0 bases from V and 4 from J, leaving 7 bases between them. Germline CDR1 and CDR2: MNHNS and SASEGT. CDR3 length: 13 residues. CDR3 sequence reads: CASSEAGVYEQYF. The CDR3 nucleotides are TGTGCCAGCAGTGAAGCGGGCGTGTACGAGCAGTACTTC.

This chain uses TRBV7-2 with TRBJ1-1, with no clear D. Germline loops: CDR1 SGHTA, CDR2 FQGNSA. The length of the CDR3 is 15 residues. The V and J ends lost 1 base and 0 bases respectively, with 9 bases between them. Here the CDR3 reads CASSLEGLMNTEAFF. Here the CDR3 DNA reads TGTGCCAGCAGCTTAGAAGGTCTCATGAACACTGAAGCTTTCTTT.

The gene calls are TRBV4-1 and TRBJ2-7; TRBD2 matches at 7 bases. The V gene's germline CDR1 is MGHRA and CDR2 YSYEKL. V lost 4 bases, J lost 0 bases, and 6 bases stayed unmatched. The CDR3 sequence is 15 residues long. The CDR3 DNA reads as TGCGCCAGCAGCCCGGGGGGATCAAGCTCCTACGAGCAGTACTTC. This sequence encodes CASSPGGSSSYEQYF.

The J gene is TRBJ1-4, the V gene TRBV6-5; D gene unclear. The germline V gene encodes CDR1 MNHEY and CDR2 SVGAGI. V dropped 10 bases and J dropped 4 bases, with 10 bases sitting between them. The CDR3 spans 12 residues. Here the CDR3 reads CATKDRNEKLFF. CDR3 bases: TGTGCCACAAAGGACCGTAATGAAAAACTGTTTTTT.

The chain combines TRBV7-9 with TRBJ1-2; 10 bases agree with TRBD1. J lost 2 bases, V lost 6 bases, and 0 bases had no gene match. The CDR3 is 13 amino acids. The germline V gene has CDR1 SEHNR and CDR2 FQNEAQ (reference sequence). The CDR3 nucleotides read TGTGCCAGCAGGGGACAGGGGAACTATGGCTACACCTTC. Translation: CASRGQGNYGYTF.

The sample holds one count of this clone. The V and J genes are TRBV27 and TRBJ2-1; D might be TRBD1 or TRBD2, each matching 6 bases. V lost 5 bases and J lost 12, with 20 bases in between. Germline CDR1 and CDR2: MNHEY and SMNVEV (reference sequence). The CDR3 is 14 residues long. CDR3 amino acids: CASSPRGAGYSQFF. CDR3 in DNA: TGTGCCAGCAGTCCCAGGGGCGCGGGATACTCGCAGTTCTTC.